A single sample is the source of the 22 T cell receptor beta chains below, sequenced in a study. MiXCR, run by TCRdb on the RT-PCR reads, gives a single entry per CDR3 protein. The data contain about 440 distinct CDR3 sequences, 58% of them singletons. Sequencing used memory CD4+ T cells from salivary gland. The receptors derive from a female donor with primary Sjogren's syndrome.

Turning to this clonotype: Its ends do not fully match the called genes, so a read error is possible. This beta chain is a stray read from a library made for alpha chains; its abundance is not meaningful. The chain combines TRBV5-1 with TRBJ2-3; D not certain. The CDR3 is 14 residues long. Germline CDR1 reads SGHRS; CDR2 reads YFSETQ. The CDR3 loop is CERSLGRGPDKQYF. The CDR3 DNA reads TGCGAAAGAAGCTTGGGTAGAGGACCAGATAAGCAGTATTTT. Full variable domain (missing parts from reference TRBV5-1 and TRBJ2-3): KAGVTQTPRYLIKTRGQQVTLSCSPISGHRSVSWYQQTPGQGLQFLFEYFSETQRNKGNFPGRFSGRQFSNSRSEMNVSTLELGDSALYLCERSLGRGPDKQYFGPGTRLTVL.

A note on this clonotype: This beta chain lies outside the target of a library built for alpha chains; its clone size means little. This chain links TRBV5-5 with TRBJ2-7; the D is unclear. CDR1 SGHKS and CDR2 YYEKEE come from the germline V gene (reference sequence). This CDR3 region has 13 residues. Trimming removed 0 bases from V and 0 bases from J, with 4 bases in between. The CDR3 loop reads CASSLVVSYEQYF. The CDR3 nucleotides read TGTGCCAGCAGCTTGGTTGTCTCCTACGAGCAGTACTTC.

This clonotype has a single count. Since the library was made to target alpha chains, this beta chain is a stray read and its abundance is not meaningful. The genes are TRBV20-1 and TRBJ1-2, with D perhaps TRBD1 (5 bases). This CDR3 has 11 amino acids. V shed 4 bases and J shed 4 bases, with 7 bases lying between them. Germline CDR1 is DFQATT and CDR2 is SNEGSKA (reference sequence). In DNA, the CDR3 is TGCAGTGCTACCACAGGCTATGGCTACACCTTC. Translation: CSATTGYGYTF.

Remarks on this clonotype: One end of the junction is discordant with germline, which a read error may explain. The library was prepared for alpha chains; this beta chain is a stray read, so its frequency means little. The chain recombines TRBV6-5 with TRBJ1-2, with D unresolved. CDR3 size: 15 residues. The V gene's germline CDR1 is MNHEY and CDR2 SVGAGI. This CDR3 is CTSSSRLTFTYGYTF. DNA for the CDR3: TGTACCAGCAGTTCCCGACTCACATTTACCTATGGCTACACCTTC.

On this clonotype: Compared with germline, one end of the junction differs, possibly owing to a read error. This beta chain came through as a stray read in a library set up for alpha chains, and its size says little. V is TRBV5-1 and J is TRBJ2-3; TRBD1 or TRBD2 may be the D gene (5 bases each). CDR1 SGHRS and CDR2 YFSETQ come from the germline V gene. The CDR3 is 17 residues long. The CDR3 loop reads CASSLAGTWRGTDTQYF. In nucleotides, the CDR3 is TGCGCCAGTAGCTTGGCCGGGACCTGGCGTGGCACAGATACGCAGTATTTT.

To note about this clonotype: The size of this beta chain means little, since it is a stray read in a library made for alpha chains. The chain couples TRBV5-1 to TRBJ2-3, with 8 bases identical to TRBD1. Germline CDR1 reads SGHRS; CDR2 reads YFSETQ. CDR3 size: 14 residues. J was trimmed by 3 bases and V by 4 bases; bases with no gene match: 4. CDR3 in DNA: TGCGCCAGCAGCGGCGGACAGGGAACAGATACGCAGTATTTT. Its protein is CASSGGQGTDTQYF.

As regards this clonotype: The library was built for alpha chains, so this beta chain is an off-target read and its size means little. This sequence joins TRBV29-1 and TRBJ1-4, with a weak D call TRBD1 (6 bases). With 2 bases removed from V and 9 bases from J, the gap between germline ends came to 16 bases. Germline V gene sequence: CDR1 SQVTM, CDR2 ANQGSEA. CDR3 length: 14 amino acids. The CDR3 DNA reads TGCAGCGTTGAAACGGTCCAGGGGCGCCAAAAACTGTTTTTT. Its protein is CSVETVQGRQKLFF.

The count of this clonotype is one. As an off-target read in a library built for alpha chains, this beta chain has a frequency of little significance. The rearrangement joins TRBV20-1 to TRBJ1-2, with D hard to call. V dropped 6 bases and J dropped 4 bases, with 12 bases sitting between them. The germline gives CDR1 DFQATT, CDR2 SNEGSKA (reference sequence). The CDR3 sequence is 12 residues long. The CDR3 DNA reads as TGCAGTGCACCTAACTCTGGCTATGGCTACACCTTC. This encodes CSAPNSGYGYTF.

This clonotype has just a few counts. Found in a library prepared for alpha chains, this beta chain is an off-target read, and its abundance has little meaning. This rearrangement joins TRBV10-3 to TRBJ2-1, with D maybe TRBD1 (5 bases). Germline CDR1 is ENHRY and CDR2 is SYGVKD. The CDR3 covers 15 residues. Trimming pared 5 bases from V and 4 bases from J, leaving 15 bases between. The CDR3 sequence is CAISRADMGYNEQFF. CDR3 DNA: TGTGCCATCAGTCGCGCGGACATGGGATACAATGAGCAGTTCTTC.

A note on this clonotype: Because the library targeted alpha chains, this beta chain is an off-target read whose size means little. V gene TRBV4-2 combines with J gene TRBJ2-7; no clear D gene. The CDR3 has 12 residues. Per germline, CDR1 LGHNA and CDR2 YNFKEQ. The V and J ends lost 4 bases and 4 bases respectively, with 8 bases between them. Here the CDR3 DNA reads TGTGCCAGCAGCCCAGGTGGATACGAGCAGTACTTC. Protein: CASSPGGYEQYF.

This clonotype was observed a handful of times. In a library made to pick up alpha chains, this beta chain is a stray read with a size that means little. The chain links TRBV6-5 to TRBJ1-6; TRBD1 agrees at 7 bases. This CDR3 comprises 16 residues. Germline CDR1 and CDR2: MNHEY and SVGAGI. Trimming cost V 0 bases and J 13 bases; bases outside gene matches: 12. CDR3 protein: CASSYSDRSSVAPLHF. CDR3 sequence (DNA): TGTGCCAGCAGTTACTCGGACAGGTCATCGGTGGCGCCCCTCCACTTT.

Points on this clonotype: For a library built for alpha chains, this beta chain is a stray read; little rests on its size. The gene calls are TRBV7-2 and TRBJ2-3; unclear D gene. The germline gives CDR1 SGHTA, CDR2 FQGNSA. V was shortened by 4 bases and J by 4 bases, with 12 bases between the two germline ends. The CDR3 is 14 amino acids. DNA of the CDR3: TGTGCCAGCAGCTCCGGTAGGCCCCCAGATACGCAGTATTTT. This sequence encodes CASSSGRPPDTQYF.

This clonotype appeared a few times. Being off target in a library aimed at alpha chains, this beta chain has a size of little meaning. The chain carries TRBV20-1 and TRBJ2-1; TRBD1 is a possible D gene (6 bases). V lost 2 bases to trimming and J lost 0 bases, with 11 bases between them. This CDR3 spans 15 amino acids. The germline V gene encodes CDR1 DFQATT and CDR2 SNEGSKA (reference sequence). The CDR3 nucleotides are TGCAGTGCTAGAAACAGGGTAGCCTCCTACAATGAGCAGTTCTTC. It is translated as CSARNRVASYNEQFF.

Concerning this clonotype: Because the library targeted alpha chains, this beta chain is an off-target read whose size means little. The CDR3 DNA follows: TGTACCAGCAGCTCCCCTAGAGAGACCCAGTACTTC. Its translation: CTSSSPRETQYF. The chain combines TRBV7-2 with TRBJ2-5; no firm D call. Per the germline V gene, CDR1 is SGHTA and CDR2 is FQGNSA. Trimming stripped 4 bases from V and 4 bases from J, with 7 bases between. The CDR3 extends over 12 amino acids.

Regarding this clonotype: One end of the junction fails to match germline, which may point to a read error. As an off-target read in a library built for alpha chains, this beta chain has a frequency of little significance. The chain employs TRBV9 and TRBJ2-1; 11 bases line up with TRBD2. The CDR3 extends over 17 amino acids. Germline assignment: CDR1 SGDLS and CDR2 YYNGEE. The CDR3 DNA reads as TGTGCCAGCAGCGTAGGAGTCGGGACTAGCGGTTACAATAAGCAGTTCTTC. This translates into CASSVGVGTSGYNKQFF.

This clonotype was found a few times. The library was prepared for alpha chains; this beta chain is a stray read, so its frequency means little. In DNA, the CDR3 is TGTGCCACCAGCCGGGACAGGGGGACAGATACGCAGTATTTT. This gives the protein CATSRDRGTDTQYF. The chain recombines TRBV24-1 with TRBJ2-3, with 11 bases that match TRBD1. V lost 7 bases, J lost 3 bases, and 2 bases stayed unmatched. The CDR3 spans 14 residues. Per the germline V gene, CDR1 is KGHDR and CDR2 is SFDVKD.

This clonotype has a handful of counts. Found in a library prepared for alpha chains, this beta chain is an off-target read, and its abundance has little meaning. The DNA of the CDR3 is TGTGCCAGCAGCAGTCAGCTGGGCGAGCAGTTCTTC. It yields the protein CASSSQLGEQFF. The V and J genes are TRBV7-3 and TRBJ2-1, with D hard to call. V lost 5 bases to trimming and J lost 10 bases, with 12 bases between them. CDR3 length equals 12 residues. Germline V gives CDR1 SGHTA, CDR2 FQGTGA. Supplemented by reference TRBV7-3 and TRBJ2-1, the full variable domain reads GAGVSQTPSNKVTEKGKYVELRCDPISGHTALYWYRQSLGQGPEFLIYFQGTGAADDSGLPNDRFFAVRPEGSVSTLKIQRTERGDSAVYLCASSSQLGEQFFGPGTRLTVL.

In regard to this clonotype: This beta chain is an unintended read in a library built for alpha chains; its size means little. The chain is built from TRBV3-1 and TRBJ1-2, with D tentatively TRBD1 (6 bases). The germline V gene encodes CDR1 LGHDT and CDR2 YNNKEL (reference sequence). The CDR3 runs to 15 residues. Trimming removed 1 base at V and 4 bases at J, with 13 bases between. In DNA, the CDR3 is TGTGCCAGCAGCCAAGCAGGGGAATGGAGCTATGGCTACACCTTC. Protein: CASSQAGEWSYGYTF.

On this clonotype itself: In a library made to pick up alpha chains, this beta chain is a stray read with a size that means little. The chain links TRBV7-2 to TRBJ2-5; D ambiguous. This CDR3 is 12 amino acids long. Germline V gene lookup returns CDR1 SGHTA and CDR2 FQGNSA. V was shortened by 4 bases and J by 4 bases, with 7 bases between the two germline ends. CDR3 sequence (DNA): TGTGCCAGCAGCTCCCCTAGAGAGACCCAGTACTTC. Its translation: CASSSPRETQYF.

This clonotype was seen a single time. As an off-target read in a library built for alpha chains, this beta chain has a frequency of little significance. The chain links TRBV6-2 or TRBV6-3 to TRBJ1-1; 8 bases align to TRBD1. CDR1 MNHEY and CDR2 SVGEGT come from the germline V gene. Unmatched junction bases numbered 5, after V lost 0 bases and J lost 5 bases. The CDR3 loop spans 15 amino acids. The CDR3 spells CASSYSSRGRTEAFF. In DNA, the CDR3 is TGTGCCAGCAGTTACTCGAGCAGGGGGCGGACTGAAGCTTTCTTT.

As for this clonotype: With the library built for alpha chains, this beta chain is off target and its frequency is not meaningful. The CDR3 here is CASSLGLTLHF. The CDR3, as DNA: TGTGCCAGCAGTTTAGGTTTGACCCTCCACTTT. This sequence joins TRBV12-3 or TRBV12-4 and TRBJ1-6; no clear D gene. The CDR3 spans 11 residues. Trimming removed 1 base at V and 14 bases at J, with 6 bases between.

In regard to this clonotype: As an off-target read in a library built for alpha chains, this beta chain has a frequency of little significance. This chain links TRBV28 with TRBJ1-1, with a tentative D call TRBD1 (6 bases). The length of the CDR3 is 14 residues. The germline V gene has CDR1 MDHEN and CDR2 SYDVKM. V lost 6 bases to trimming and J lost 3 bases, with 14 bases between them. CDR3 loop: CASRQTTGYTEAFF. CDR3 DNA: TGTGCCAGCAGACAAACGACAGGATACACTGAAGCTTTCTTT.